These 20 T cell receptor beta chains share one sample of origin, sequenced in a study of graft-versus-host responses after intestinal transplantation. TCRdb's copy holds only in-frame clones and misses some; the assay was immunoSEQ multiplex PCR. The repertoire consists of 80,000 to 100,000 clones, with almost 90% occurring once and the leading ten covering around 0.11%. These receptors lack a known antigen. The sample in question was unstimulated CD4+ T cells sorted from spleen or lymph node cells, obtained before intestinal transplant. Receptors were obtained from a human donor who received an intestinal transplant.

Details on this clone: The sample has other DNA sequences that encode this CDR3 too. The genes are TRBV5-4 and TRBJ2-7, with D maybe TRBD1 (6 bases). Between the trimmed V and J ends, which lost 5 bases and 5 bases, there was a span of 14 bases. Germline V lookup: CDR1 SGHNT, CDR2 YYREEE (reference sequence). The CDR3 is 13 residues long. The CDR3 DNA follows: TGTGCCAGCAGTTTGCCAGGGGCGGACGAGCAGTACTTC. It specifies CASSLPGADEQYF.

The V gene is TRBV25-1, the J gene TRBJ2-1, with TRBD2 matching 7 bases. The length of the CDR3 is 13 residues. The V gene end was trimmed by 0 bases and the J gene end by 12 bases; junction bases not matched to a gene: 5. Per germline, CDR1 MGHDK and CDR2 SYGVNS. CDR3 coding DNA: TGTGCCAGCAGTGAATACTCGCGGGGGAGGCAGTTCTTC. Translation gives CASSEYSRGRQFF. The full variable domain, in which reference TRBV25-1 and TRBJ2-1 provide the parts outside the CDR3, is EADIYQTPRYLVIGTGKKITLECSQTMGHDKMYWYQQDPGMELHLIHYSYGVNSTEKGDLSSESTVSRIRTEHFPLTLESARPSHTSQYLCASSEYSRGRQFFGPGTRLTVL.

The chain carries TRBV5-1 and TRBJ2-5; 9 bases are shared with TRBD1. Per the germline V gene, CDR1 is SGHRS and CDR2 is YFSETQ. The CDR3 loop spans 15 amino acids. Trimming cost V 4 bases and J 0 bases; bases outside gene matches: 4. Here the CDR3 reads CASSPGQGHQETQYF. In nucleotides, the CDR3 is TGCGCCAGCAGCCCAGGACAGGGGCACCAAGAGACCCAGTACTTC.

This clone has only one observation. The chain employs TRBV6-5 and TRBJ1-1; possibly TRBD1 for D (6 bases). CDR3 length equals 14 residues. Germline assignment: CDR1 MNHEY and CDR2 SVGAGI. V lost 2 bases to trimming and J lost 5 bases, with 12 bases between them. CDR3 DNA sequence: TGTGCCAGCAGTTACGACAGGATTGGGACTGAAGCTTTCTTT. This translates into CASSYDRIGTEAFF.

CDR3 protein: CASSHRGPGYGYTF. CDR3 coding DNA: TGTGCCAGCAGCCACAGGGGGCCGGGCTATGGCTACACCTTC. V is TRBV9 and J is TRBJ1-2, with 9 bases aligning to TRBD1. After removal of 4 bases from V and 4 bases from J, the junction contained 5 bases not matched to a gene. The CDR3 is 14 amino acids. Looked up from germline, CDR1 is SGDLS and CDR2 is YYNGEE.

The chain couples TRBV15 to TRBJ1-2; a weak D match, TRBD1 (6 bases). The CDR3 sequence is 14 residues long. The V gene lost 4 bases and the J gene lost 5 bases, with 14 bases spanning the gap. Germline lookup yields CDR1 LNHNV and CDR2 YYDKDF (reference sequence). CDR3 region: CATSKAGARYGYTF. The CDR3 DNA reads as TGTGCCACCAGCAAGGCAGGGGCCCGATATGGCTACACCTTC. Based on the CDR3 plus reference TRBV15 and TRBJ1-2, the full variable domain is DAMVIQNPRYQVTQFGKPVTLSCSQTLNHNVMYWYQQKSSQAPKLLFHYYDKDFNNEADTPDNFQSRRPNTSFCFLDIRSPGLGDTAMYLCATSKAGARYGYTFGSGTRLTVV.

J is TRBJ2-7 and V is TRBV5-6, with 9 bases aligning to TRBD2. The CDR3 is made up of 15 amino acids. Germline CDR1 reads SGHDT; CDR2 reads YYEEEE. The trim removed 0 bases at V and 2 bases at J, leaving 3 bases unmatched. This CDR3 reads CASSLGRGGAYEQYF. CDR3 bases: TGTGCCAGCAGCTTGGGGCGGGGGGGAGCCTACGAGCAGTACTTC.

This clone was observed a single time. The rearrangement links TRBV27 to TRBJ1-1; TRBD1 agrees at 8 bases. Germline values: CDR1 MNHEY, CDR2 SMNVEV (reference sequence). V lost 3 bases, J lost 0 bases, and 3 bases stayed unmatched. This CDR3 contains 15 residues. CDR3 in amino acids: CASSFGQGMNTEAFF. As DNA, the CDR3 is TGTGCCAGCAGTTTCGGACAGGGTATGAACACTGAAGCTTTCTTT.

This clone appeared a single time. The rearrangement joins TRBV5-1 to TRBJ1-2; 9 positions agree with TRBD1. The CDR3 spans 14 residues. V lost 5 bases, J lost 2 bases, and 4 bases stayed unmatched. Germline assignment: CDR1 SGHRS and CDR2 YFSETQ. CDR3 in DNA: TGCGCCAGCAGAACCGGACAGGGGAACTATGGCTACACCTTC. Translation gives CASRTGQGNYGYTF. The full variable domain, with the rest looked up from reference TRBV5-1 and TRBJ1-2, is KAGVTQTPRYLIKTRGQQVTLSCSPISGHRSVSWYQQTPGQGLQFLFEYFSETQRNKGNFPGRFSGRQFSNSRSEMNVSTLELGDSALYLCASRTGQGNYGYTFGSGTRLTVV.

The V gene is TRBV2, the J gene TRBJ2-7, with 10 bases matching TRBD1. After removal of 6 bases from V and 0 bases from J, the junction contained 2 bases not matched to a gene. This CDR3 is built from 14 residues. Germline lookup yields CDR1 SNHLY and CDR2 FYNNEI. The CDR3 nucleotides are TGTGCCAGCAGCCGACAGGGGGCCTCCTACGAGCAGTACTTC. This sequence encodes CASSRQGASYEQYF.

The V gene is TRBV7-8, the J gene TRBJ2-3; perhaps TRBD2 as D (6 bases). The CDR3 extends over 16 amino acids. Germline V gene lookup returns CDR1 SGHVS and CDR2 FQNEAQ. Deletions cut 3 bases from V and 2 bases from J, with 15 bases between. As DNA, the CDR3 is TGTGCCAGCAGCTTCCGACCTCCGGGGGACACAGATACGCAGTATTTT. Amino acid sequence: CASSFRPPGDTDTQYF.

This clone was detected only a few times. Here the CDR3 DNA reads TGCAGCGCCGAGGGGGACAGGGACGAAAAACTGTTTTTT. This sequence encodes CSAEGDRDEKLFF. The chain is built from TRBV29-1 and TRBJ1-4; 9 nucleotides match TRBD1. Germline V gene data show CDR1 as SQVTM and CDR2 as ANQGSEA. Germline trimming cut 7 bases from V and 8 bases from J; bases unmatched to any gene: 8. This CDR3 contains 13 residues.

The V call is TRBV2, the J call TRBJ2-7; tentatively, D is TRBD1 (6 bases). The CDR3 has 16 residues. Trimming took off 0 bases at V and 7 bases at J, with 19 bases between the two ends. The germline V gene has CDR1 SNHLY and CDR2 FYNNEI. The CDR3 protein is CASSEALGRGTSEQYF. The CDR3, as DNA: TGTGCCAGCAGTGAAGCGCTAGGCAGGGGTACGTCAGAGCAGTACTTC.

Of note for this clone: The junction does not match germline at one end; this may be a read error. The chain joins TRBV25-1 to TRBJ2-1, with D maybe TRBD1 (6 bases). In germline, CDR1 is MGHDK, CDR2 SYGVNS. The CDR3 is 14 amino acids. CDR3 amino acids: CASSESRGGPRQLF. DNA of the CDR3: TGTGCCAGCAGTGAATCCCGAGGGGGACCGAGGCAGCTCTTC.

This chain uses TRBV18 with TRBJ2-1; D is perhaps TRBD1 (5 bases). Between the trimmed V and J ends, which lost 2 bases and 2 bases, there was a span of 10 bases. This CDR3 comprises 15 residues. Per the germline V gene, CDR1 is KGHSH and CDR2 is LQKENI. In nucleotides, the CDR3 is TGTGCCAGCTCACCAATAGGACAACCCTACAATGAGCAGTTCTTC. Protein: CASSPIGQPYNEQFF.

The genes are TRBV15 and TRBJ2-5, with 7 positions matching TRBD1. This CDR3 has 14 amino acids. Germline assignment: CDR1 LNHNV and CDR2 YYDKDF (reference sequence). J was trimmed by 1 base and V by 1 base; bases with no gene match: 0. The CDR3 region has the DNA TGTGCCACCAGCAGAGGGGACAGCCAAGAGACCCAGTACTTC. Protein product: CATSRGDSQETQYF.

V is TRBV7-2 and J is TRBJ2-5; D is unresolved. The germline V gene has CDR1 SGHTA and CDR2 FQGNSA. CDR3 size: 11 residues. The V end lost 3 bases, the J end lost 5 bases, and 4 bases lay between the germline ends. This CDR3 reads CASSFRETQYF. The CDR3 nucleotides are TGTGCCAGCAGCTTCCGGGAGACCCAGTACTTC.

The CDR3, as DNA: TGTGCCAGCAGCCCTGGACTAGGGGTTGGGGGCCAGTACTTC. This encodes CASSPGLGVGGQYF. The chain links TRBV6-5 to TRBJ2-5, with TRBD2 matching 7 bases. Trimming at V came to 6 bases and at J to 10 bases, leaving 14 bases not matched to a gene. This CDR3 spans 14 amino acids. The germline gives CDR1 MNHEY, CDR2 SVGAGI.

This chain uses TRBV19 with TRBJ2-5, with TRBD2 matching 15 bases. Germline V gene sequence: CDR1 LNHDA, CDR2 SQIVND (reference sequence). J was trimmed by 3 bases and V by 3 bases; bases with no gene match: 14. The CDR3 sequence is 20 residues long. The DNA of the CDR3 is TGTGCCAGTAGTATCCGGGGGACTAGCGGGGGGTTCCCCATAAAAGAGACCCAGTACTTC. Translated, it gives CASSIRGTSGGFPIKETQYF.

The rearrangement links TRBV6-1 to TRBJ1-1; D unclear. The germline gives CDR1 MNHNS, CDR2 SASEGT. V lost 2 bases and J lost 1, with 8 bases in between. This CDR3 has 14 amino acids. In DNA, the CDR3 is TGTGCCAGCAGTGAACCGGGATCGAACACTGAAGCTTTCTTT. The encoded protein is CASSEPGSNTEAFF.